What follows are 29 T cell receptor beta chains derived from one specimen sequenced in a study of cytomegalovirus exposure and HLA in healthy donors. It was with 60 Vbeta and 13 Jbeta primers that the PCR ran. Clones were sequenced by immunoSEQ multiplex PCR, and TCRdb holds only the in-frame ones, with some missing. The sample records around 170,000 clones, 60% to 85% being singletons. Sequenced input: PBMCs. The receptors stem from a man aged 40-49 years in good health and CMV-seronegative.

Of note for this clone: An end of the junction does not agree with germline; a read error may underlie this. The chain is built from TRBV19 and TRBJ2-5; 11 nucleotides line up with TRBD1. The V gene's germline CDR1 is LNHDA and CDR2 SQIVND (reference sequence). The CDR3 has 16 amino acids. The chain's CDR3 is CASSIRDRGEGEAQYF. CDR3 nucleotides: TGTGCCAGTAGTATCCGGGACAGGGGGGAAGGAGAGGCCCAGTACTTC.

This clone was observed once. This chain joins TRBV5-1 and TRBJ1-6; D is possibly TRBD1 (5 bases). This CDR3 is built from 14 residues. V was clipped by 0 bases and J by 9 bases, with 10 bases between them. Germline CDR1 SGHRS, CDR2 YFSETQ. The CDR3 is CASSLEGVGSPLHF. CDR3 coding DNA: TGCGCCAGCAGCTTGGAAGGGGTAGGTTCACCCCTCCACTTT.

The chain joins TRBV2 to TRBJ2-2, with 12 bases identical to TRBD2. Losses at the gene ends were 4 bases for V and 0 bases for J; bases not matched to a gene: 6. Germline values: CDR1 SNHLY, CDR2 FYNNEI. There are 18 residues in the CDR3. The chain's CDR3 is CASSVPTSGGANTGELFF. As DNA, the CDR3 is TGTGCCAGCAGTGTACCGACTAGCGGGGGTGCGAACACCGGGGAGCTGTTTTTT.

The chain recombines TRBV4-1 with TRBJ2-7, with D possibly being TRBD1 (5 bases). In germline, CDR1 is MGHRA, CDR2 YSYEKL. The CDR3 length is 14 residues. V lost 2 bases to trimming and J lost 1 base, with 9 bases between them. The CDR3 sequence: CASSQQQASYEQYF. The CDR3, as DNA: TGCGCCAGCAGCCAACAACAGGCGTCCTACGAGCAGTACTTC.

The chain joins TRBV30 to TRBJ2-5, with 8 bases aligning to TRBD2. J gave up 6 bases and V 0 bases, and 21 bases lay outside the gene matches. This CDR3 has 19 residues. Germline V CDR1 and CDR2: GTSNPN, SVGIG (reference sequence). The CDR3 DNA reads as TGTGCCTGGAGTGTGGTCCTAGGGGCCTCGGCGGGAGGAAGGAAGACCCAGTACTTC. Its protein is CAWSVVLGASAGGRKTQYF.

The table lists this clone with a count of one. J is TRBJ2-5 and V is TRBV27, with TRBD1 identical over 9 bases. The CDR3 runs to 14 residues. J gave up 4 bases and V 5 bases, and 5 bases lay outside the gene matches. The germline CDR1 and CDR2 sequences are MNHEY and SMNVEV (reference sequence). The CDR3 DNA is TGTGCCAGCAGTATGACAGGGGGTGGAGAGACCCAGTACTTC. Translation: CASSMTGGGETQYF.

The rearrangement uses TRBV6-1 and TRBJ2-5; 14 nucleotides agree with TRBD2. The CDR3 has 17 amino acids. Germline V gene data show CDR1 as MNHNS and CDR2 as SASEGT. Losses at the gene ends were 4 bases for V and 4 bases for J; bases not matched to a gene: 8. The CDR3 reads CASSATSGTSGGETQYF. CDR3 sequence (DNA): TGTGCCAGCAGTGCGACCAGTGGGACTAGCGGGGGAGAGACCCAGTACTTC.

This CDR3 reads CASSTGTGGFFEQYF. In DNA, the CDR3 is TGTGCCAGTAGCACCGGGACAGGGGGCTTCTTTGAGCAGTACTTC. The rearrangement uses TRBV19 and TRBJ2-7; 12 nucleotides agree with TRBD1. From germline, CDR1 is LNHDA and CDR2 SQIVND (reference sequence). J was trimmed by 7 bases and V by 6 bases; bases with no gene match: 10. The CDR3 spans 15 residues. Full variable domain (remainder filled in from reference TRBV19 and TRBJ2-7): DGGITQSPKYLFRKEGQNVTLSCEQNLNHDAMYWYRQDPGQGLRLIYYSQIVNDFQKGDIAEGYSVSREKKESFPLTVTSAQKNPTAFYLCASSTGTGGFFEQYFGPGTRLTVT.

The CDR3 spells CAPRGGSPYEQYF. CDR3 nucleotides: TGTGCCCCCCGGGGAGGTTCTCCCTACGAGCAGTACTTC. The V gene is TRBV6-1, the J gene TRBJ2-7; D is possibly TRBD2 (6 bases). V was shortened by 11 bases and J by 2 bases, with 16 bases between the two germline ends. The CDR3 length is 13 residues. From germline, CDR1 is MNHNS and CDR2 SASEGT.

Points on this clone: The sample holds other DNA sequences that translate to the same CDR3. The rearrangement joins TRBV4-3 to TRBJ2-5; D is unresolved. Between the trimmed V and J ends, which lost 1 base and 2 bases, there was a span of 8 bases. The CDR3 contains 14 residues. Germline V gene sequence: CDR1 LGHNA, CDR2 YSLEER. The CDR3 reads CASSQGDLQETQYF. The CDR3 nucleotides are TGCGCCAGCAGCCAAGGCGACTTACAAGAGACCCAGTACTTC.

The chain couples TRBV5-1 to TRBJ2-7; the D gene is possibly TRBD1 (6 bases). The CDR3 consists of 15 residues. Deletions cut 1 base from V and 1 base from J, with 12 bases between. CDR1 is SGHRS and CDR2 is YFSETQ in the germline V gene. The chain's CDR3 is CASSLLQGRSYEQYF. The CDR3 DNA sequence: TGCGCCAGCAGCTTGCTACAGGGTAGATCCTACGAGCAGTACTTC.

J is TRBJ1-4 and V is TRBV9, with 10 bases identical to TRBD1. The CDR3 extends over 15 amino acids. After removal of 4 bases from V and 5 bases from J, the junction contained 5 bases not matched to a gene. CDR1 and CDR2 from the germline V gene are SGDLS and YYNGEE. CDR3 region: CASSTPGQGNEKLFF. In DNA, the CDR3 is TGTGCCAGCAGCACCCCGGGACAGGGGAATGAAAAACTGTTTTTT.

CDR3 in DNA: TGTGCCAGCAGTTATCCCCGGGGGAGGTGGGACTATGGCTACACCTTC. Amino acid sequence: CASSYPRGRWDYGYTF. The chain employs TRBV6-5 and TRBJ1-2; possibly TRBD1 for D (5 bases). V lost 3 bases, J lost 3 bases, and 17 bases lay in between. Per the germline V gene, CDR1 is MNHEY and CDR2 is SVGAGI. The CDR3 length is 16 residues.

The rearrangement joins TRBV6-5 to TRBJ2-1; TRBD2 might be the D (5 bases). Trimming pared 6 bases from V and 2 bases from J, leaving 8 bases between. Germline lookup yields CDR1 MNHEY and CDR2 SVGAGI. There are 13 residues in the CDR3. Written as DNA, the CDR3 is TGTGCCAGCAGGACCGGGACCTACAATGAGCAGTTCTTC. Translating gives CASRTGTYNEQFF.

This clone was counted between two and nine times. V gene TRBV18 combines with J gene TRBJ2-7, with 10 bases lining up with TRBD1. Losses at the gene ends were 6 bases for V and 6 bases for J; bases not matched to a gene: 8. CDR1 is KGHSH and CDR2 is LQKENI in the germline V gene. CDR3 size: 14 residues. CDR3 nucleotides: TGTGCCAGCTCCTTCGCAGACAGGGGGCCCGAGCAGTACTTC. Its protein product is CASSFADRGPEQYF.

The table lists this clone with a count of one. CDR3 loop: CASSSPGQGDYGYTF. The CDR3 coding sequence is TGTGCCAGCAGCTCTCCGGGACAGGGAGACTATGGCTACACCTTC. The chain has TRBV7-9 and TRBJ1-2, with TRBD1 matching 9 bases. The J segment lost 3 bases and the V segment lost 4 bases, leaving 6 bases of the junction unmatched. CDR1 SEHNR and CDR2 FQNEAQ come from the germline V gene (reference sequence). The CDR3 has 15 residues.

This chain connects TRBV5-1 to TRBJ2-6; the D is unclear. V was shortened by 4 bases and J by 0 bases, with 8 bases between the two germline ends. The CDR3 runs to 15 residues. Germline V CDR1 and CDR2: SGHRS, YFSETQ. The CDR3 sequence: CASSDGSSGANVLTF. The DNA of the CDR3 is TGCGCCAGCAGCGATGGCTCCTCTGGGGCCAACGTCCTGACTTTC.

The gene calls are TRBV5-1 and TRBJ1-2; a weak D match, TRBD1 (5 bases). There are 13 residues in the CDR3. V was trimmed by 4 bases and J by 7 bases, leaving 14 bases between them. Germline values: CDR1 SGHRS, CDR2 YFSETQ. This CDR3 is CASSETQGGGYTF. CDR3 nucleotide sequence: TGCGCCAGCAGCGAGACCCAGGGTGGTGGCTACACCTTC. The whole variable domain, filled in from reference TRBV5-1 and TRBJ1-2, reads KAGVTQTPRYLIKTRGQQVTLSCSPISGHRSVSWYQQTPGQGLQFLFEYFSETQRNKGNFPGRFSGRQFSNSRSEMNVSTLELGDSALYLCASSETQGGGYTFGSGTRLTVV.

The rearrangement uses TRBV5-6 and TRBJ2-7; possibly TRBD2 for D (5 bases). The CDR3 is made up of 14 amino acids. The germline V and J ends were trimmed by 2 bases and 6 bases, with 15 bases remaining between them. Germline values: CDR1 SGHDT, CDR2 YYEEEE. The CDR3 DNA sequence: TGTGCCAGCAGCTTCGTCCGGGGTATAGGCGAGCAGTACTTC. Encoded protein: CASSFVRGIGEQYF. Full variable domain (rest looked up from reference TRBV5-6 and TRBJ2-7): DAGVTQSPTHLIKTRGQQVTLRCSPKSGHDTVSWYQQALGQGPQFIFQYYEEEERQRGNFPDRFSGHQFPNYSSELNVNALLLGDSALYLCASSFVRGIGEQYFGPGTRLTVT.

The rearrangement joins TRBV10-3 to TRBJ2-7, with 11 bases matching TRBD2. Germline loops: CDR1 ENHRY, CDR2 SYGVKD. V lost 8 bases, J lost 0 bases, and 6 bases stayed unmatched. The CDR3 runs 15 residues. CDR3 nucleotides: TGTGCCATCGGACTAGCGGGTTTGAGCTCCTACGAGCAGTACTTC. This codes for CAIGLAGLSSYEQYF.

V and J are TRBV9 and TRBJ1-2; possibly TRBD1 for D (6 bases). From germline, CDR1 is SGDLS and CDR2 YYNGEE. The V end was cut by 2 bases, the J end by 0 bases, with 11 bases between. The CDR3 is made up of 15 amino acids. The chain's CDR3 is CASSVWDNSNYGYTF. CDR3 DNA sequence: TGTGCCAGCAGCGTCTGGGACAATTCTAACTATGGCTACACCTTC.

This chain uses TRBV27 with TRBJ2-2, with a weak D call TRBD1 (5 bases). This CDR3 is built from 13 residues. Germline V gene lookup returns CDR1 MNHEY and CDR2 SMNVEV (reference sequence). The V end lost 6 bases, the J end lost 1 base, and 6 bases lay between the germline ends. DNA for the CDR3: TGTGCCAGCAGGGACAAGAACACCGGGGAGCTGTTTTTT. This gives the protein CASRDKNTGELFF.

This clone was picked up a small number of times. The chain has TRBV6-6 and TRBJ2-7; TRBD2 agrees at 10 bases. V gave up 2 bases and J gave up 6 bases; unmatched junction bases: 1. In germline, CDR1 is MNHNY, CDR2 SVGAGI (reference sequence). This CDR3 spans 13 amino acids. The CDR3 here is CASSYGLAAEQYF. CDR3 sequence (DNA): TGTGCCAGCAGTTACGGACTAGCGGCCGAGCAGTACTTC.

V and J are TRBV7-9 and TRBJ1-5; no reliable D call. The V gene's germline CDR1 is SEHNR and CDR2 FQNEAQ (reference sequence). V shed 5 bases and J shed 4 bases, with 12 bases lying between them. CDR3 size: 14 residues. The CDR3 nucleotides read TGTGCCAGCAGCCCTCTAGCGGTAAATCAGCCCCAGCATTTT. This encodes CASSPLAVNQPQHF. The full variable domain, rest sourced from reference TRBV7-9 and TRBJ1-5, is DTGVSQNPRHKITKRGQNVTFRCDPISEHNRLYWYRQTLGQGPEFLTYFQNEAQLEKSRLLSDRFSAERPKGSFSTLEIQRTEQGDSAMYLCASSPLAVNQPQHFGDGTRLSIL.

V and J are TRBV5-4 and TRBJ2-5, with D tentatively TRBD2 (6 bases). Germline loops: CDR1 SGHNT, CDR2 YYREEE (reference sequence). Trimming took 4 bases from V and 2 from J, leaving 12 bases between them. CDR3 size: 14 residues. The CDR3 region has the DNA TGTGCCAGCAGCGCGGGGACGGAACAAGAGACCCAGTACTTC. This gives the protein CASSAGTEQETQYF.

The chain joins TRBV29-1 to TRBJ1-3; 10 bases agree with TRBD1. CDR1 is SQVTM and CDR2 is ANQGSEA in the germline V gene. The junction had 12 bases not matched to a gene; V was cut back by 1 base and J by 3 bases. CDR3 size: 18 residues. The CDR3 sequence: CSVEGLGTGVDVGNTIYF. CDR3 nucleotide sequence: TGCAGCGTTGAAGGTCTTGGGACAGGGGTTGATGTTGGAAACACCATATATTTT.

The chain is built from TRBV11-3 and TRBJ2-6; possibly TRBD1 for D (6 bases). This CDR3 spans 15 amino acids. Trimming took off 7 bases at V and 4 bases at J, with 14 bases between the two ends. In germline, CDR1 is SGHNT, CDR2 YENEEA. In DNA form, the CDR3 reads TGTGCCAGCACCTCCACAGGGCACGGGGCCAACGTCCTGACTTTC. This sequence encodes CASTSTGHGANVLTF.

The chain combines TRBV29-1 with TRBJ2-7, with D uncertain. V was clipped by 5 bases and J by 6 bases, with 17 bases between them. This CDR3 region has 13 residues. Germline V gene lookup returns CDR1 SQVTM and CDR2 ANQGSEA. CDR3 sequence: CSVKADDLLEQYF. For the CDR3, the DNA is TGCAGCGTTAAGGCGGATGATCTCCTCGAGCAGTACTTC.

This rearrangement joins TRBV19 to TRBJ1-1; possible D gene TRBD1, 6 bases. V lost 1 base to trimming and J lost 3 bases, with 9 bases between them. The germline V gene has CDR1 LNHDA and CDR2 SQIVND (reference sequence). This CDR3 is built from 14 residues. CDR3: CASSIVYRDTEAFF. In nucleotides, the CDR3 is TGTGCCAGTAGTATAGTATACAGGGACACTGAAGCTTTCTTT.